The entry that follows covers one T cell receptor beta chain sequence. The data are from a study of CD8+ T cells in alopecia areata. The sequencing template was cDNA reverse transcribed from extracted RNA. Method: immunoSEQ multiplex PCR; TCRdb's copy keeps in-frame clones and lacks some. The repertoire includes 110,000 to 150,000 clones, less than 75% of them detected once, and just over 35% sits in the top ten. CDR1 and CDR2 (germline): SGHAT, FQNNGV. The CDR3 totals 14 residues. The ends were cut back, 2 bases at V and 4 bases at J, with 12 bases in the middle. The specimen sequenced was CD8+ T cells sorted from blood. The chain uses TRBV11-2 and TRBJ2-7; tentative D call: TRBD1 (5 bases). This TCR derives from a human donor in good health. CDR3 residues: CASSLTQGGYEQYF. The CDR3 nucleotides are TGTGCCAGCAGCTTAACGCAGGGTGGGTACGAGCAGTACTTC.